Below, 22 T cell receptor beta chains from the same sample are listed, as sequenced in a study of response to subunit inactivated influenza vaccine. Via MiXCR, TCRdb re-called the RT-PCR reads, giving one row per CDR3 protein. The table has approximately 490,000 distinct CDR3 sequences, approximately 7.2% seen once. This sample comprised PBMCs from blood, obtained roughly 24 months after vaccination. Receptors were obtained from a man between 50 and 70 years old who received an inactivated influenza vaccine.

V is TRBV10-3 and J is TRBJ1-1; no firm D call. The V end lost 3 bases, the J end lost 2 bases, and 10 bases lay between the germline ends. This CDR3 is built from 14 residues. The germline V gene encodes CDR1 ENHRY and CDR2 SYGVKD. Here the CDR3 reads CAISDRSANTEAFF. The CDR3 region has the DNA TGTGCCATCAGTGATCGGTCAGCTAACACTGAAGCTTTCTTT.

This clonotype was detected a few times. V and J are TRBV12-3 or TRBV12-4 and TRBJ1-2; TRBD1 matches 12 bases. The length of the CDR3 is 15 residues. Trimming removed 1 base from V and 7 bases from J; junction bases left unmatched: 4. The CDR3 loop is CASSLGGTGGFGYTF. The CDR3 coding sequence is TGTGCCAGCAGTTTAGGCGGGACAGGGGGCTTTGGCTACACCTTC.

This clonotype was seen at least ten times. CDR3 nucleotides: TGCAGCGTAAAAGGGGGACAGGGGGCAAGCACAGATACGCAGTATTTT. Its translation: CSVKGGQGASTDTQYF. V usage is TRBV29-1 and J usage is TRBJ2-3, with 12 bases identical to TRBD1. Unmatched junction bases numbered 7, after V lost 6 bases and J lost 0 bases. Germline loops: CDR1 SQVTM, CDR2 ANQGSEA. The CDR3 is made up of 16 amino acids.

This clonotype has just a few counts. The V and J genes are TRBV3-1 and TRBJ2-7, with a tentative D call TRBD1 (6 bases). Germline assignment: CDR1 LGHDT and CDR2 YNNKEL (reference sequence). This CDR3 region has 13 residues. Trimming took 2 bases from V and 4 from J, leaving 9 bases between them. In DNA, the CDR3 is TGTGCCAGCAGCCAATTTGGACAGTACGAGCAGTACTTC. Amino acid sequence: CASSQFGQYEQYF.

In its sample, this clonotype was seen a few times. The chain is built from TRBV29-1 and TRBJ2-1, with 8 bases matching TRBD2. The junction had 10 bases not matched to a gene; V was cut back by 4 bases and J by 2 bases. The CDR3 consists of 16 residues. Germline V gene data show CDR1 as SQVTM and CDR2 as ANQGSEA. This chain's CDR3 is CSVAMGAGGAYNEQFF. The CDR3 DNA is TGCAGCGTTGCCATGGGGGCGGGGGGCGCCTACAATGAGCAGTTCTTC.

This clonotype showed up many times. This sequence joins TRBV12-3 or TRBV12-4 and TRBJ2-1; D is uncertain. This CDR3 comprises 11 residues. V dropped 6 bases and J dropped 9 bases, with 9 bases sitting between them. The CDR3, as DNA: TGTGCCAGCAGCGTAGGATTTGAGCAGTTCTTC. Translation gives CASSVGFEQFF.

J is TRBJ2-1 and V is TRBV7-8; perhaps TRBD1 as D (6 bases). Trimming cost V 6 bases and J 2 bases, with 20 bases left between them. There are 17 residues in the CDR3. CDR1 is SGHVS, CDR2 FQNEAQ, per germline. This chain's CDR3 is CASSSQADRAAYNEQFF. The CDR3 DNA follows: TGTGCCAGCAGTTCCCAAGCGGACAGAGCTGCCTACAATGAGCAGTTCTTC. Using reference TRBV7-8 and TRBJ2-1 for the parts outside the CDR3, the full variable domain is GAGVSQSPRYKVAKRGQDVALRCDPISGHVSLFWYQQALGQGPEFLTYFQNEAQLDKSGLPSDRFFAERPEGSVSTLKIQRTQQEDSAVYLCASSSQADRAAYNEQFFGPGTRLTVL.

The V gene is TRBV7-8, the J gene TRBJ2-5, with 8 bases lining up with TRBD2. This CDR3 spans 16 amino acids. Germline CDR1 reads SGHVS; CDR2 reads FQNEAQ. The junction had 10 bases not matched to a gene; V was cut back by 5 bases and J by 2 bases. CDR3 protein: CASSLSSGMDQETQYF. The CDR3 DNA reads TGTGCCAGCAGCCTCAGTAGCGGGATGGATCAAGAGACCCAGTACTTC.

The sample holds a few counts of this clonotype. The genes are TRBV7-9 and TRBJ2-5, with TRBD1 matching 11 bases. With V trimmed by 5 bases and J by 4 bases, 9 bases remained unmatched. The CDR3 extends over 16 amino acids. Germline V gene sequence: CDR1 SEHNR, CDR2 FQNEAQ (reference sequence). The CDR3 spells CASSLTSGTGGETQYF. In DNA, the CDR3 is TGTGCCAGCAGCCTAACTTCCGGGACAGGGGGAGAGACCCAGTACTTC.

This clonotype occurred many times. The chain has TRBV5-1 and TRBJ2-1, with no clear D. CDR1 is SGHRS, CDR2 YFSETQ, per germline. Trimming left V 2 bases short and J 0 bases short, with 21 bases between. The CDR3 contains 19 residues. The CDR3 nucleotides read TGCGCCAGCAGCTTCCCTTTAAGGACGGATGCCAGCTCCTACAATGAGCAGTTCTTC. Residues: CASSFPLRTDASSYNEQFF.

In its sample, this clonotype was seen many times. The V gene is TRBV10-1, the J gene TRBJ1-6, with D unclear. The CDR3 spans 13 residues. Trimming took 6 bases from V and 7 from J, leaving 10 bases between them. Germline V gene sequence: CDR1 WNHNN, CDR2 SYGVQD (reference sequence). The CDR3 here is CASSSGPNSPLHF. The CDR3, as DNA: TGCGCCAGCAGCTCCGGACCAAATTCACCCCTCCACTTT.

This clonotype has only a few counts. The V gene is TRBV6-5, the J gene TRBJ2-3; 10 bases are shared with TRBD2. V was pared by 2 bases and J by 0 bases, with 5 bases of the junction left unmatched. The CDR3 is 17 residues long. Per the germline V gene, CDR1 is MNHEY and CDR2 is SVGAGI. The CDR3 sequence is CASSYTPLAGSTDTQYF. The CDR3 nucleotides read TGTGCCAGCAGTTACACCCCACTAGCGGGGAGCACAGATACGCAGTATTTT.

This clonotype was seen repeatedly, ten times or more. This rearrangement joins TRBV5-1 to TRBJ2-5; D call uncertain. The V gene lost 1 base and the J gene lost 5 bases, with 15 bases spanning the gap. The CDR3 extends over 15 amino acids. Per germline, CDR1 SGHRS and CDR2 YFSETQ. CDR3 loop: CASSLTGPSRETQYF. The DNA of the CDR3 is TGCGCCAGCAGCTTGACGGGTCCAAGTCGGGAGACCCAGTACTTC.

This clonotype was detected many times. The gene calls are TRBV29-1 and TRBJ1-1, with 7 bases fitting TRBD1. The CDR3 has 15 amino acids. The trim removed 3 bases at V and 0 bases at J, leaving 7 bases unmatched. Germline V CDR1 and CDR2: SQVTM, ANQGSEA. DNA for the CDR3: TGCAGCGTTGAGGGGACAGCCGACATGAACACTGAAGCTTTCTTT. This gives the protein CSVEGTADMNTEAFF.

This clonotype was recorded a few times. The V gene is TRBV9, the J gene TRBJ1-2, with D maybe TRBD1 (5 bases). CDR1 SGDLS and CDR2 YYNGEE come from the germline V gene. The V gene lost 3 bases and the J gene lost 4 bases, with 16 bases spanning the gap. The CDR3 loop spans 15 amino acids. This CDR3 reads CASSDRDEDFYGYTF. CDR3 nucleotide sequence: TGTGCCAGCAGCGACCGGGACGAGGACTTCTATGGCTACACCTTC.

This rearrangement joins TRBV7-9 to TRBJ1-1; a possible D gene is TRBD1 (5 bases). V lost 4 bases and J 0 bases, leaving 12 bases between the germline ends. Germline V lookup: CDR1 SEHNR, CDR2 FQNEAQ (reference sequence). This CDR3 has 15 amino acids. The DNA for the CDR3 is TGTGCCAGCAGCTCGTCAGGGATCATGAACACTGAAGCTTTCTTT. It translates to CASSSSGIMNTEAFF.

This rearrangement joins TRBV28 to TRBJ2-5; TRBD2 aligns across 8 bases. Germline assignment: CDR1 MDHEN and CDR2 SYDVKM. The CDR3 consists of 15 residues. V dropped 5 bases and J dropped 1; count of bases not matched to a gene: 6. This CDR3 reads CASSQTGLAQETQYF. The CDR3 DNA is TGTGCCAGCAGTCAAACCGGACTAGCCCAAGAGACCCAGTACTTC.

Ten or more counts support this clonotype. The J gene is TRBJ2-7, the V gene TRBV6-2 or TRBV6-3; 10 bases line up with TRBD1. The CDR3 covers 14 residues. The trim removed 6 bases at V and 3 bases at J, leaving 5 bases unmatched. Per germline, CDR1 MNHEY and CDR2 SVGEGT. CDR3 DNA: TGTGCCAGCAGCCTGGGACAGGGGCGCTACGAGCAGTACTTC. This gives the protein CASSLGQGRYEQYF.

V usage is TRBV4-1 and J usage is TRBJ2-1; D may match TRBD1 or TRBD2 (5 bases each). The CDR3 has 18 residues. The V end was cut by 0 bases, the J end by 4 bases, with 19 bases between. Germline V gives CDR1 MGHRA, CDR2 YSYEKL. The chain's CDR3 is CASSQEGVFGATYNEQFF. CDR3 DNA: TGCGCCAGCAGCCAAGAGGGGGTTTTCGGGGCGACGTACAATGAGCAGTTCTTC.

The chain employs TRBV7-9 and TRBJ2-5; 9 bases map to TRBD1. With 4 bases clipped from V and 5 bases from J, the junction kept 5 bases outside the gene matches. The CDR3 length is 14 residues. Germline assignment: CDR1 SEHNR and CDR2 FQNEAQ (reference sequence). CDR3: CASSSDRGWETQYF. CDR3 DNA sequence: TGTGCCAGCAGCTCGGACAGGGGTTGGGAGACCCAGTACTTC.

The CDR3 loop is CASSSRDPMREQYF. In nucleotides, the CDR3 is TGTGCCAGCAGCTCCCGGGACCCGATGAGGGAGCAGTACTTC. The rearrangement links TRBV21-1 to TRBJ2-7; the tabulated D call, TRBD1, remains unverified against the DNA. TRBV21-1 is labeled a pseudogene. There are 14 residues in the CDR3.

There are a few counts of this clonotype. This chain uses TRBV3-1 with TRBJ2-7; D possibly matches TRBD1 or TRBD2 (5 bases each). The CDR3 has 15 amino acids. V gave up 6 bases and J gave up 2 bases, with 17 bases separating them. Germline-derived CDR1 and CDR2 are LGHDT and YNNKEL (reference sequence). The CDR3 DNA reads as TGTGCCAGCAGAGCCAAGTACGGGACCCCCTACGAGCAGTACTTC. It encodes CASRAKYGTPYEQYF.